This TCR beta chain was recovered during a study of blood T cells in healthy people across ages (dated by TCRdb to about 2015). Regarding the study in general: In model experiments, template switching captured about one uniquely barcoded TCR beta cDNA molecule for every two T cells. To avoid experimental bias, donors of different ages were randomly spread across the sequencing lanes. Age-related changes in TCR beta repertoire diversity were measured in the study by deep sequencing normalized with unique cDNA molecular identifiers. The donors were divided into four age groups: young (average around 15 years), middle-aged (almost 40), aged (about 61) and long-lived (about 90). Using the same blood draw, the study looked at two additional independent replicas of 1 million unique cDNA reads for two donors, one aged 18 to 30 and the other aged 80 or older. Results the study describes overall, beyond this receptor: The CMV infection status of donors was not known, potentially confounding age-related changes in expanded clonotypes. Estimates of total diversity from one million sequenced T cells were regarded as lower bounds and underestimates. As age increased, observed TCR beta diversity per million T cells dropped in a roughly linear way, and a significant reduction was already evident by age 40. The percentage of naive T cells measured by flow cytometry correlated strongly with observed TCR beta diversity. Since profiling was done on bulk unsorted PBMCs, naive and antigen-experienced compartments could not be conclusively compared. Compared with the aged group, the long-lived group had more naive CD4+ T cells, fewer expanded clones and increased TCR diversity, a pattern suggesting age selection.

The CDR3 measures 15 amino acids from cysteine to phenylalanine. Only the CDR3 portion is preserved as DNA: 45 bases, with reading frame beginning at the first base. Systemically healthy Caucasian individuals from Russia, over 30 in total and aged about 6 to 95 years, were included as donors. Around 10 milliliters of peripheral blood were collected from each donor into EDTA-treated Vacutainer tubes. Ficoll-Paque density-gradient centrifugation was used to isolate PBMCs, with at least 6.5 million per sample. Trizol reagent was used to extract total RNA from the PBMCs, yielding at least 5 micrograms per sample. Naive CD45RAhigh/CD27high T cell percentages were measured by flow cytometry on a PBMC aliquot from every donor. The library was obtained by 5' RACE. These reads were obtained on an Illumina HiSeq 2500. The second PCR ran for roughly 7 to 12 cycles and used a J-beta primer mix along with a sample-barcoded 5' primer. A unique molecular identifier was introduced onto each TCR beta cDNA molecule by a template-switch 5' adaptor carrying 12 random nucleotides. Each sample yielded at least 2.5 million CDR3-containing paired-end reads. First-strand cDNA was synthesized from all RNA with the Mint cDNA synthesis kit, primed by a TRBC-specific oligonucleotide. All cDNA was treated with uracil-DNA glycosylase and then went through a first 18-cycle PCR with the universal primers M1SS and BC2_uni_R. The study's processing was this. Each sample was normalized by randomly selecting 1 million high-quality reads, each carrying a distinct molecular identifier. Instead of being binned into consensus sequences, reads that shared molecular identifiers were thrown out. MiTCR, with a Q25 quality threshold and the strictest error-elimination algorithm, was used for CDR3 identification, clonotype clustering and error correction. Lower-bound total TCR beta diversity was estimated with a nonparametric unseen species model using Euler transformation. Using fastp trimming at Q25 and MiXCR clonotype assembly, TCRdb reanalyzed the public sequencing data and kept in-frame beta chains. Entries that share a CDR3 protein sequence are merged under the most common genes and DNA. The V and J calls and clone size come from TCRdb's table, not from the authors' own analysis. Present in this sample are more than 700,000 distinct CDR3 sequences, less than 60% of which were seen just once. The top ten constitute around 18% of the sample.

Concerning this clonotype itself: The specificity of this receptor is unknown. The junction shows a germline mismatch at one end, possibly a read error.

Rearrangement joined TRBV12-3 or TRBV12-4 to TRBJ2-5; TRBD1 agrees with 7 junctional bases. Source material: blood. This TCR derives from a man aged 80 or over in good health. The sequence in DNA is TGTGCCTGCAGCCAAATCCTAGGGGGCTCAGAGACCCAGTACTTC. Its translation reads: CACSQILGGSETQYF.